The rows below give T cell receptor beta chains drawn from one sample of a study of regulatory T cells in long-lasting Graves disease. TCRdb re-called the multiplex PCR reads with MiXCR, one entry per CDR3 protein. The sample lists approximately 400,000 distinct CDR3 sequences, roughly 10% occurring once. In addition, the sample was reused for a study of T cells in Graves' hyperthyroidism and ophthalmopathy.

The sequencing here drew on peripheral blood mononuclear cells (PBMCs), taken at new diagnosis, from a patient treated with antithyroid drugs. The receptors were gathered from a woman between 18 and 29 years old with Graves disease. The CDR3 runs from the conserved cysteine through the conserved F or W. The order of the fields is V gene, D gene, clone size, CDR3 length, J gene, CDR3 DNA, CDR3 protein. A D gene is named only where the DNA matches it firmly. Clone size is given for some rows only: seen once, a few or many times, or a class if the clone is expanded.

TRBV18	TRBD1	many	14	TRBJ2-1	TGTGCCAGCCTACGAACAGGGGGCGAAGATGAGCAGTTCTTC	CASLRTGGEDEQFF
TRBV4-3	-	few	17	TRBJ2-2	TGCGCCAGCAGCCAAGAGAAAGGAACAGCGAACACCGGGGAGCTGTTTTTT	CASSQEKGTANTGELFF
TRBV6-2/TRBV6-3	TRBD2	many	15	TRBJ2-2	TGTGCCAGCAGTTACTATCAGCGGGGAACCGGGGAGCTGTTTTTT	CASSYYQRGTGELFF
TRBV12-3/TRBV12-4	-	many	17	TRBJ2-4	TGTGCCAGCAGCCAGTTGAGCCTGGGCGGAGCCAAAAACATTCAGTACTTC	CASSQLSLGGAKNIQYF
TRBV10-3	TRBD2	-	17	TRBJ2-4	TGTGCCATCAGTGAGACAACTAGCGGGGGCCGGAGGAACATTCAGTACTTC	CAISETTSGGRRNIQYF
TRBV18	TRBD2	many	16	TRBJ2-1	TGTGCCAGCTCTCGGACTAGCGGGAGGGGATGGAATGAGCAGTTCTTC	CASSRTSGRGWNEQFF
TRBV12-3/TRBV12-4	TRBD1	many	14	TRBJ2-5	TGTGCCAGCAGTTTCGGACAGGGACAAGAGACCCAGTACTTC	CASSFGQGQETQYF
TRBV30	-	many	11	TRBJ1-2	TGTGCCTGGAGGGAGAGTTTTGGCTACACCTTC	CAWRESFGYTF
TRBV20-1	-	many	11	TRBJ1-1	TGCAGGGTAGGGGGTCACACTGAAGCTTTCTTT	CRVGGHTEAFF
TRBV5-1	TRBD2	few	16	TRBJ2-1	TGTGCCAGCAGCCTACCCCGGGCTAGCGGGAGTTATGAGCAGTTCTTC	CASSLPRASGSYEQFF
TRBV10-3	-	many	14	TRBJ1-1	TGTGCCATCAGTGAGTCGAGAGAGGCCTCTGAAGCTTTCTTT	CAISESREASEAFF
TRBV7-2	-	few	14	TRBJ1-4	TGTGCCAGCAGCAAACAGGGTCGGAATGAAAAACTGTTTTTT	CASSKQGRNEKLFF
TRBV7-3	TRBD2	many	14	TRBJ2-5	TGTGCCAGCAGCCCAGGGCGTAGCGGGGACGTCATATACTTC	CASSPGRSGDVIYF
TRBV12-3/TRBV12-4	-	many	14	TRBJ2-1	TGTGCCAGCAGTTTAATGACTGGAGACAATGAGCAGTTCTTC	CASSLMTGDNEQFF
TRBV28	TRBD2	once	14	TRBJ2-3	TGTGCCAGCAGTTTAGGGACTAGCGCCGATACGCAGTATTTT	CASSLGTSADTQYF
TRBV29-1	-	few	12	TRBJ1-1	TGCAGCGTGGCGGGGCGAGGCACTGAAGCTTTCTTT	CSVAGRGTEAFF
TRBV7-8	-	many	14	TRBJ1-1	TGTGCCAGCAGCTCGAATTCTGTGAACACTGAAGCTTTCTTT	CASSSNSVNTEAFF
TRBV27	-	few	14	TRBJ2-1	TGTGCCAGCAGTCCCCACGGGCGGTTGGGTGAGCAGTTCTTC	CASSPHGRLGEQFF
TRBV27	TRBD2	many	13	TRBJ2-7	TGTGCCAGCAGCCTGGGGGGGAGCGGAGAGCAGTACTTC	CASSLGGSGEQYF
TRBV24-1	-	many	13	TRBJ2-1	TGTGCCACCAGTGACCCTCCGACGGAGGAGCAGTTCTTC	CATSDPPTEEQFF
TRBV12-3/TRBV12-4	-	many	18	TRBJ1-1	TGTGCCAGCAGCCACCCCAGGATGGGGATACGGGGGAACACTGAAGCTTTCTTT	CASSHPRMGIRGNTEAFF
TRBV12-3/TRBV12-4	-	many	15	TRBJ1-3	TGTGCCAGCATCCCCCTGACAGATATTGGAAACACCATATATTTT	CASIPLTDIGNTIYF
TRBV6-5	-	many	13	TRBJ2-1	TGTGCCAGCAGTTACTCGGGTGTTTTTGAGCAGTTCTTC	CASSYSGVFEQFF
TRBV12-3/TRBV12-4	-	many	13	TRBJ1-3	TGTGCCAGCAGGATTCACTCTGGAAACACCATATATTTT	CASRIHSGNTIYF
TRBV20-1	TRBD2	many	15	TRBJ2-2	TGCAGTGCTAGAGATCCGGGGGGTCGGGCCGGGGAGCTGTTTTTT	CSARDPGGRAGELFF
TRBV7-2	-	many	15	TRBJ2-1	TGTGCCAGCAGCCCCCCTCCCCGTAGGGACAATGAGCAGTTCTTC	CASSPPPRRDNEQFF
TRBV7-9	TRBD2	many	21	TRBJ2-5	TGTGCCAGCAGCTTAGCTAGGAGTCTAGCGGGGGGCCTTCAACACCAAGAGACCCAGTACTTC	CASSLARSLAGGLQHQETQYF
TRBV6-1	-	many	10	TRBJ1-2	TGTGCCAGCCAACGCCGGGGCTACACCTTC	CASQRRGYTF
TRBV7-9	-	few	16	TRBJ1-2	TGTGCCAGCACCTCCCAGACAGCCCCTGGGGGTAATGGCTACACCTTC	CASTSQTAPGGNGYTF
TRBV20-1	-	many	16	TRBJ2-7	TGCAGTGCTGTCCCGGAGGAGGGCAGGAGAATCTACGAGCAGTACTTC	CSAVPEEGRRIYEQYF
TRBV12-3/TRBV12-4	-	many	13	TRBJ2-2	TGTGCCAGCAGTCTATATAACACCGGGGAGCTGTTTTTT	CASSLYNTGELFF
TRBV29-1	TRBD1	many	13	TRBJ1-2	TGCAGCGGTGCCGGGACAGGGTTCTATGGCTACACCTTC	CSGAGTGFYGYTF
TRBV4-3	-	few	17	TRBJ1-6	TGCGCCAGCAGCCAGCCCTACCTAAGGGGTTATAATTCACCCCTCCACTTT	CASSQPYLRGYNSPLHF
TRBV27	TRBD2	-	16	TRBJ2-1	TGTGCCAGCAGTTTATCTGGGCTAGCGGGAGGGGATGAGCAGTTCTTC	CASSLSGLAGGDEQFF
TRBV13	TRBD1	many	14	TRBJ1-1	TGTGCCAGCAGCCGGGGACAGGGGGGCACTGAAGCTTTCTTT	CASSRGQGGTEAFF
TRBV19	-	few	14	TRBJ2-1	TGTGCCAGTAGGTCCCTAGCGTCCTACAATGAGCAGTTCTTC	CASRSLASYNEQFF
TRBV6-2/TRBV6-3	TRBD2	many	14	TRBJ2-7	TGTGCCAGCAGTCAGGGACTAGTTAAGGTCGAGCAGTACTTC	CASSQGLVKVEQYF
TRBV19	-	many	18	TRBJ1-5	TGTGCCAGTAGTACCCCCGCGGGCAGTCGGAGATATGATCAGCCCCAGCATTTT	CASSTPAGSRRYDQPQHF
TRBV18	-	many	14	TRBJ1-3	TGTGCCAGCTCACCACCAGCTTCTGGAAACACCATATATTTT	CASSPPASGNTIYF
TRBV28	-	-	15	TRBJ2-2	TGTGCCAGCACCGGGCACAGCGGAGCGACCGGGGAGCTGTTTTTT	CASTGHSGATGELFF
TRBV6-2/TRBV6-3	TRBD2	-	16	TRBJ2-1	TGTGCCAGCCTGGGGGTCGGGGGGAGCTCCTACAATGAGCAGTTCTTC	CASLGVGGSSYNEQFF
TRBV20-1	-	many	15	TRBJ2-1	TGCAGTGCTGTCGTAGGGGGCGGGGGGTACAATGAGCAGTTCTTC	CSAVVGGGGYNEQFF